The 10 T cell receptor beta chains presented below share a single source sample, sequenced in a study of blood T cell repertoires in COVID-19 (dated by TCRdb to the early 2020s). Preparation of the library involved the immunoSEQ multiplex PCR assay. Held by TCRdb, this immuneACCESS table contains in-frame sequences only and omits some clones. Under half of the omission traces to an unresolved V gene where checked; the cause of the rest is unknown. Present in this sample are about 180,000 clones, approximately 85% of which were seen just once. The top ten constitute approximately 9.4% of the sample. The sequenced sample was PBMCs or T cells enriched from blood (not recorded which). These receptors all come from a woman between 18 and 30 years old who had recovered from COVID-19.

The CDR3 bases are TGTGCCAGCTCACCCGGACTAGCGGGGGGCGATGAGCAGTTCTTC. Amino acid sequence: CASSPGLAGGDEQFF. This rearrangement joins TRBV18 to TRBJ2-1, with 14 bases identical to TRBD2. The germline CDR1 and CDR2 sequences are KGHSH and LQKENI. The V gene end was trimmed by 3 bases and the J gene end by 8 bases; junction bases not matched to a gene: 3. The CDR3 totals 15 residues.

The chain links TRBV10-3 to TRBJ2-1, with 10 bases matching TRBD2. Trimming took 2 bases from V and 4 from J; bases not matched to a gene: 14. This CDR3 has 19 residues. Germline V gene data show CDR1 as ENHRY and CDR2 as SYGVKD. CDR3: CAISEAPSGGPRGYNEQFF. As DNA, the CDR3 is TGTGCCATCAGTGAGGCGCCTAGCGGGGGTCCCAGGGGATACAATGAGCAGTTCTTC.

This chain connects TRBV19 to TRBJ1-1; 7 nucleotides match TRBD1. J lost 5 bases, V lost 1 base, and 4 bases had no gene match. The CDR3 has 14 residues. Germline CDR1 reads LNHDA; CDR2 reads SQIVND (reference sequence). Here the CDR3 reads CASSIGQGWTEAFF. The CDR3 DNA follows: TGTGCCAGTAGTATAGGACAGGGATGGACTGAAGCTTTCTTT.

This sequence joins TRBV3-1 (or the pseudogene TRBV3-2) and TRBJ1-1; D ambiguous. This CDR3 has 12 residues. Germline values: CDR1 LGHDT, CDR2 YNNKEL (reference sequence). Trimming removed 4 bases from V and 3 bases from J, with 6 bases in between. CDR3 residues: CASSLRYTEAFF. Here the CDR3 DNA reads TGTGCCAGCAGCCTCAGATACACTGAAGCTTTCTTT.

V and J are TRBV10-1 and TRBJ2-1; 10 positions match TRBD2. V gave up 5 bases and J gave up 7 bases; unmatched junction bases: 5. Germline lookup yields CDR1 WNHNN and CDR2 SYGVQD (reference sequence). The length of the CDR3 is 14 residues. CDR3 region: CASSLSGGSNEQFF. DNA of the CDR3: TGCGCCAGCAGTCTTAGCGGGGGGAGTAATGAGCAGTTCTTC.

J is TRBJ2-5 and V is TRBV5-1; 9 positions match TRBD1. The CDR3 is made up of 15 amino acids. Germline lookup yields CDR1 SGHRS and CDR2 YFSETQ. V lost 4 bases to trimming and J lost 5 bases; unmatched junction nucleotides: 9. The CDR3 coding sequence is TGCGCCAGCAGCCCGATCACAGGGACAGGGGAGACCCAGTACTTC. Amino acids: CASSPITGTGETQYF.

The chain combines TRBV7-3 with TRBJ1-2; D remains ambiguous. The germline V gene encodes CDR1 SGHTA and CDR2 FQGTGA. Trimming took 1 base from V and 5 from J, leaving 14 bases between them. This CDR3 contains 15 residues. The CDR3 region is CASSLMGSGNYGYTF. Here the CDR3 DNA reads TGTGCCAGCAGCTTAATGGGGAGCGGGAATTATGGCTACACCTTC. Drawing the rest from reference TRBV7-3 and TRBJ1-2, the complete variable domain is GAGVSQTPSNKVTEKGKYVELRCDPISGHTALYWYRQSLGQGPEFLIYFQGTGAADDSGLPNDRFFAVRPEGSVSTLKIQRTERGDSAVYLCASSLMGSGNYGYTFGSGTRLTVV.

This clone was observed once. The chain uses TRBV23-1 and TRBJ1-5; 7 bases match TRBD1. TRBV23-1 is an ORF, and what it does is uncertain. Trimming cost V 5 bases and J 7 bases; bases outside gene matches: 5. There are 13 residues in the CDR3. The CDR3, as DNA: TGCGCCAGCAGTGGGACAGCGCAACAGCCCCAGCATTTT. Translating gives CASSGTAQQPQHF.

The chain couples TRBV6-5 to TRBJ2-7; TRBD1 aligns across 8 bases. The CDR3 has 15 residues. The J segment lost 3 bases and the V segment lost 6 bases, leaving 10 bases of the junction unmatched. Per germline, CDR1 MNHEY and CDR2 SVGAGI. The CDR3 DNA sequence: TGTGCCAGCAGGCCTCAGGGGGCCACCCTCTACGAGCAGTACTTC. Encoded protein: CASRPQGATLYEQYF.

The chain uses TRBV4-3 and TRBJ1-4, with TRBD1 as a possible D gene (5 bases). In germline, CDR1 is LGHNA, CDR2 YSLEER. The CDR3 has 17 amino acids. V dropped 0 bases and J dropped 8 bases, with 19 bases sitting between them. The CDR3 protein is CASSQDLVWQGWEKLFF. In DNA form, the CDR3 reads TGCGCCAGCAGCCAAGATTTGGTATGGCAGGGATGGGAAAAACTGTTTTTT.